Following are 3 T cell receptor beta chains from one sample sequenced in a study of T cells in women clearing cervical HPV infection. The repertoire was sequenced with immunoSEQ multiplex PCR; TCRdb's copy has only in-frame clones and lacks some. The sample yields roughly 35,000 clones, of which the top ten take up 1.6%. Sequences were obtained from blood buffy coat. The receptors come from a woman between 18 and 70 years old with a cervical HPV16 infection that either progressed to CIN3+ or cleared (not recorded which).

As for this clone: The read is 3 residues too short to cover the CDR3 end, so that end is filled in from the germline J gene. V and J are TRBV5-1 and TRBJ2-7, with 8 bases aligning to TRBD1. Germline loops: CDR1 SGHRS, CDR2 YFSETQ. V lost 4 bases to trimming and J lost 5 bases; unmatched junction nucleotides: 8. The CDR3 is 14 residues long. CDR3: CASSLGQGVHEQYF. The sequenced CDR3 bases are TGCGCCAGCAGCCTAGGACAGGGAGTCCACGAG.

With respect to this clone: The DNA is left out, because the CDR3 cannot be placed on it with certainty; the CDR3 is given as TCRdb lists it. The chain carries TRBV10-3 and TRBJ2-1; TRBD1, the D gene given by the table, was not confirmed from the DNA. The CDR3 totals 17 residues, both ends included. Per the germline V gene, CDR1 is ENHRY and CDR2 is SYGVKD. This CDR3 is CAISGFFGQGARNEQFF.

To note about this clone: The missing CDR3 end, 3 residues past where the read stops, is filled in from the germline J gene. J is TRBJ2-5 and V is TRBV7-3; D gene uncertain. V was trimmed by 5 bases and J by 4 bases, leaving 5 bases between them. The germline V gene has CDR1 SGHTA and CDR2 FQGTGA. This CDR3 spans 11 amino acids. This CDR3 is CASSQLETQYF. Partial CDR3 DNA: TGTGCCAGCAGCCAACTAGAGACC.